This passage covers 15 T cell receptor beta chains from one sample sequenced in a study of beta chain features in type 1 diabetes. Study-level points and caveats: There was a moderate but significant shortening of TCRB CDR3s in all four CD4+ subsets of Type 1 diabetes patients.

Sequenced material consisted of expressed TCRB transcripts (all of the isolated RNA was reverse transcribed). Repertoires were generated with immunoSEQ multiplex PCR, while TCRdb's copy carries only in-frame clones and drops some. This table has roughly 150,000 clones, around 10% appearing once. The antigens these receptors bind are not known. Sequencing was carried out using central memory CD4+ T cells from blood. Every receptor here comes from a man aged 25 to 45 with type 1 diabetes.

There are a few counts of this clone. The chain combines TRBV29-1 with TRBJ1-1; no clear D gene. V lost 6 bases to trimming and J lost 0 bases, with 11 bases between them. CDR3 length equals 13 residues. Germline CDR1 reads SQVTM; CDR2 reads ANQGSEA. The CDR3 reads CSVSQNMNTEAFF. In nucleotides, the CDR3 is TGCAGCGTGTCCCAGAACATGAACACTGAAGCTTTCTTT.

Worth noting for this clone: The sample holds other DNA sequences that translate to the same CDR3. The chain uses TRBV5-1 and TRBJ2-1, with 11 bases fitting TRBD2. The germline CDR1 and CDR2 sequences are SGHRS and YFSETQ. The length of the CDR3 is 15 residues. The V gene end was trimmed by 0 bases and the J gene end by 5 bases; junction bases not matched to a gene: 1. Here the CDR3 reads CASSLGLAGNNEQFF. Written as DNA, the CDR3 is TGCGCCAGCAGCTTGGGACTAGCGGGGAACAATGAGCAGTTCTTC.

This clone has only a few counts. This rearrangement joins TRBV7-6 to TRBJ2-2, with 7 nucleotides matching TRBD1. The germline V gene has CDR1 SGHVS and CDR2 FNYEAQ. The CDR3 length is 15 residues. V shed 5 bases, J shed 5 bases, and the junction held 8 bases outside the gene matches. The CDR3 DNA reads as TGTGCCAGCAGCGAGAACAGGGGTAGGACCGGGGAGCTGTTTTTT. Translating it yields CASSENRGRTGELFF.

The chain couples TRBV14 to TRBJ2-1; 9 bases are shared with TRBD1. Germline V CDR1 and CDR2: SGHDN, FVKESK. The V gene end was trimmed by 1 base and the J gene end by 8 bases; junction bases not matched to a gene: 9. The CDR3 extends over 16 amino acids. The CDR3 DNA sequence: TGTGCCAGCAGCCAAGGGGTGGACAGGGGAGTCGATGAGCAGTTCTTC. Its translation: CASSQGVDRGVDEQFF.

This chain uses TRBV4-3 with TRBJ2-6, with D uncertain. The V end was cut by 4 bases, the J end by 4 bases, with 20 bases between. Germline values: CDR1 LGHNA, CDR2 YSLEER. The CDR3 is 18 amino acids. The CDR3 DNA sequence: TGCGCCAGCAGCCTCACAATCCCACCAAGTCCCGGGGCCAACGTCCTGACTTTC. Its translation: CASSLTIPPSPGANVLTF.

This chain links TRBV7-3 with TRBJ2-1, with D perhaps matching TRBD2 (6 bases). Germline V gene data show CDR1 as SGHTA and CDR2 as FQGTGA. V was cut by 5 bases and J by 2 bases, with 16 bases left in between. CDR3 length: 16 amino acids. The CDR3 DNA sequence: TGTGCCAGCAGCCCAATGCGCGGGAACACCTACAATGAGCAGTTCTTC. The encoded protein is CASSPMRGNTYNEQFF.

The V gene is TRBV28, the J gene TRBJ1-3, with D maybe TRBD1 (5 bases). This CDR3 spans 16 amino acids. Germline V gene sequence: CDR1 MDHEN, CDR2 SYDVKM. Trimming cost V 6 bases and J 4 bases, with 19 bases left between them. The CDR3 sequence is CASSRPWGGSGNTIYF. Here the CDR3 DNA reads TGTGCCAGCAGCCGACCCTGGGGGGGGTCCGGAAACACCATATATTTT.

This clone showed up just a few times. The chain employs TRBV18 and TRBJ2-7; TRBD2 is a possible D gene (6 bases). The germline V gene has CDR1 KGHSH and CDR2 LQKENI. V was shortened by 3 bases and J by 10 bases, with 13 bases between the two germline ends. This CDR3 has 12 residues. The CDR3 DNA reads as TGTGCCAGCTCACCTCCTGTAGGACTACAGTACTTC. Protein sequence: CASSPPVGLQYF.

The sample holds a few counts of this clone. V and J are TRBV5-1 and TRBJ2-7, with TRBD2 identical over 8 bases. The ends lost 2 bases at V and 5 bases at J; junction bases unmatched: 6. The CDR3 loop spans 14 amino acids. CDR1 and CDR2 from the germline V gene are SGHRS and YFSETQ. The DNA of the CDR3 is TGCGCCAGCAGCTTCAGCGGGAGCGGCAACGAGCAGTACTTC. Its protein product is CASSFSGSGNEQYF.

V gene TRBV7-9 combines with J gene TRBJ2-5, with 11 bases matching TRBD2. Losses at the gene ends were 5 bases for V and 0 bases for J; bases not matched to a gene: 5. Germline V CDR1 and CDR2: SEHNR, FQNEAQ (reference sequence). The CDR3 is 16 residues long. For the CDR3, the DNA is TGTGCCAGCAGCCTACCACTAGCGGGAGACCAAGAGACCCAGTACTTC. Its translation: CASSLPLAGDQETQYF.

V is TRBV7-9 and J is TRBJ1-2; D is ambiguous. The CDR3 has 14 residues. With 3 bases removed from V and 6 bases from J, the gap between germline ends came to 14 bases. In germline, CDR1 is SEHNR, CDR2 FQNEAQ (reference sequence). The DNA of the CDR3 is TGTGCCAGCAGCTTCACCGCGGGAGGTGATGGCTACACCTTC. It yields the protein CASSFTAGGDGYTF.

This clone appeared many times. The V call is TRBV4-3, the J call TRBJ2-7; D possibly corresponds to TRBD2 (6 bases). Germline values: CDR1 LGHNA, CDR2 YSLEER. The CDR3 sequence is 14 residues long. V was pared by 0 bases and J by 6 bases, with 12 bases between. CDR3 protein: CASSQDGGVGEQYF. The CDR3 bases are TGCGCCAGCAGCCAAGATGGAGGGGTGGGCGAGCAGTACTTC.

This clone was seen only a few times. V is TRBV13 and J is TRBJ1-2, with 7 positions matching TRBD1. The V and J ends lost 5 bases and 4 bases, in that order; junction bases with no gene match: 10. Germline assignment: CDR1 PRHDT and CDR2 FYEKMQ (reference sequence). This CDR3 is built from 15 residues. The CDR3 here is CASSRRTGGTYGYTF. The CDR3 nucleotides read TGTGCCAGCAGCCGACGGACAGGCGGAACCTATGGCTACACCTTC.

The J gene is TRBJ2-7, the V gene TRBV5-5; possible D gene TRBD2, 6 bases. V was pared by 3 bases and J by 0 bases, with 10 bases between. The germline V gene has CDR1 SGHKS and CDR2 YYEKEE (reference sequence). CDR3 length: 14 amino acids. As DNA, the CDR3 is TGTGCCAGCAGCTGGGGGGACGACTCCTACGAGCAGTACTTC. Protein product: CASSWGDDSYEQYF.

The chain recombines TRBV7-3 with TRBJ2-3, with 8 bases aligning to TRBD2. J was trimmed by 4 bases and V by 8 bases; bases with no gene match: 5. Germline assignment: CDR1 SGHTA and CDR2 FQGTGA. This CDR3 region has 13 residues. The CDR3 loop is CASQAGAADTQYF. As DNA, the CDR3 is TGTGCCAGCCAAGCGGGAGCTGCAGATACGCAGTATTTT.